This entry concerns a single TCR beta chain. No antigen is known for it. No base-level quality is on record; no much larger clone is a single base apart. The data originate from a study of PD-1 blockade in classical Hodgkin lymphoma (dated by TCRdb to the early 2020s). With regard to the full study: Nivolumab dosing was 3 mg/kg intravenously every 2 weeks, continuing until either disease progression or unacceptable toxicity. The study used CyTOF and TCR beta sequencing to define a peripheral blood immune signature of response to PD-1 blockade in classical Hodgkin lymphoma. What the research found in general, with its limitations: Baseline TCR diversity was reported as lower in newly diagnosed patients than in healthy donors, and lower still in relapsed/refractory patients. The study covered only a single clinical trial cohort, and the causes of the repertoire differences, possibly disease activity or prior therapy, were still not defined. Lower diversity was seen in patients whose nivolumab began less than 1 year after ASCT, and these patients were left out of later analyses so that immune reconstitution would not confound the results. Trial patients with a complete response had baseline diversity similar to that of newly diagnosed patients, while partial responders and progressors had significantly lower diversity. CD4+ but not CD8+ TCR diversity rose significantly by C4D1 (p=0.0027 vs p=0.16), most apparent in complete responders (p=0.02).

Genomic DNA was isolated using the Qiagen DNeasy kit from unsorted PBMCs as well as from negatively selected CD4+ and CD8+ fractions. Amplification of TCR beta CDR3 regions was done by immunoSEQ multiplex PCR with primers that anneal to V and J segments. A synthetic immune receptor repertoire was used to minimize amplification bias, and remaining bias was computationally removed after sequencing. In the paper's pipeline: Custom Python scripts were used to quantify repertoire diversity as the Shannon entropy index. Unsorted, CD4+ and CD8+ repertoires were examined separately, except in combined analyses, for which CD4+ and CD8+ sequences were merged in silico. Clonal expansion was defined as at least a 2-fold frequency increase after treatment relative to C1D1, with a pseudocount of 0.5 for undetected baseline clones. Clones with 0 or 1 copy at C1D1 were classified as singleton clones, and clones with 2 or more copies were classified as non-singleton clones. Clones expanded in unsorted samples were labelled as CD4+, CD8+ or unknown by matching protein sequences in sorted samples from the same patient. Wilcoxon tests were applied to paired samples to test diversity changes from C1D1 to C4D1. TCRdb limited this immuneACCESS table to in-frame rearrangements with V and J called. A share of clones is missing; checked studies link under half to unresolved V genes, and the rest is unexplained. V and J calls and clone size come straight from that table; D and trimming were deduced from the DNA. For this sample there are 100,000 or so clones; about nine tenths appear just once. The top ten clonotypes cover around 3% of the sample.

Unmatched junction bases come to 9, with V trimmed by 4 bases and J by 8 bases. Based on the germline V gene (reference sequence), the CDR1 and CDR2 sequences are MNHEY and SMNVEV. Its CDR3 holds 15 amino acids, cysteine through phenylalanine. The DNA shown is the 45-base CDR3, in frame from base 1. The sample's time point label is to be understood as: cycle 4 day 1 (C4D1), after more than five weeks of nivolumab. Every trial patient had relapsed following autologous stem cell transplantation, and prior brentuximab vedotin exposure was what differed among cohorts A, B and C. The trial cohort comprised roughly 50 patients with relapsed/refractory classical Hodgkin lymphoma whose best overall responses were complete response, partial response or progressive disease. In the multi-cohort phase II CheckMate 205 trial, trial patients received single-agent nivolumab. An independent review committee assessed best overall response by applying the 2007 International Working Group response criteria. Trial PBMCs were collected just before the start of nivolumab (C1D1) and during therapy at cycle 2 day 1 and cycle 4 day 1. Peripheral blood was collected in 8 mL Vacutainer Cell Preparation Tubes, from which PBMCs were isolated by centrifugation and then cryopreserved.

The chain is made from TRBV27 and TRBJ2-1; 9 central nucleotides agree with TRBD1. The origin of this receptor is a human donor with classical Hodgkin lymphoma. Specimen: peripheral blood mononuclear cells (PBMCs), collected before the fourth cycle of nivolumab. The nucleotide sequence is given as TGTGCCAGCAGTTCACCGGGACAGGGTGATCATGAGCAGTTCTTC. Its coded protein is CASSSPGQGDHEQFF.